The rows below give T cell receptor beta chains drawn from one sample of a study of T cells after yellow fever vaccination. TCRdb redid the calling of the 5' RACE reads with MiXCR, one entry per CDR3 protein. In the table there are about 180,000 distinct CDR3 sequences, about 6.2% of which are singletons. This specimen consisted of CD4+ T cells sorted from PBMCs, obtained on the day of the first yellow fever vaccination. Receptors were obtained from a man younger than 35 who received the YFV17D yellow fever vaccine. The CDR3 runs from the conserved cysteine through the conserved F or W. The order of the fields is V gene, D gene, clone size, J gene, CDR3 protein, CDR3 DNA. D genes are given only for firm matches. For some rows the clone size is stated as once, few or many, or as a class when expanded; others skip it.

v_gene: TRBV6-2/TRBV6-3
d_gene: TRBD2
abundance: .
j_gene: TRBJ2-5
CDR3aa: CASSRIIAGWGETQYF
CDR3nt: TGTGCCAGCAGTCGAATAATAGCGGGGTGGGGAGAGACCCAGTACTTC

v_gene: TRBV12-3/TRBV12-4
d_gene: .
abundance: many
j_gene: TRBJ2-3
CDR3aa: CASSRPPGTLTDTQYF
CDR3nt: TGTGCCAGCAGTCGTCCCCCCGGGACACTCACAGATACGCAGTATTTT

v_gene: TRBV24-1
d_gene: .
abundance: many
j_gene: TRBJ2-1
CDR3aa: CATSDHGGGLYNEQFF
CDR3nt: TGTGCCACCAGTGACCATGGTGGGGGCCTGTACAATGAGCAGTTCTTC

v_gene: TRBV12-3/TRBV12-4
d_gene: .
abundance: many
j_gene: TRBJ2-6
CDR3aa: CASSPTPFSGANVLTF
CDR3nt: TGTGCCAGCAGCCCGACCCCGTTCTCTGGGGCCAACGTCCTGACTTTC

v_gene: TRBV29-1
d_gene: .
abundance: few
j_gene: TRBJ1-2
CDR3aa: CSVARLGPNYGYTF
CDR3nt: TGCAGCGTTGCCCGACTCGGACCTAACTATGGCTACACCTTC

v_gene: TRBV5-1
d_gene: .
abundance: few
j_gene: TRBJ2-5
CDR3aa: CASSLLTGLTQETQYF
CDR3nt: TGCGCCAGCAGCTTGTTAACGGGACTCACCCAAGAGACCCAGTACTTC

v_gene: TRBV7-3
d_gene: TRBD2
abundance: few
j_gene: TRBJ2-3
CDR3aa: CASSLKASGTDTQYF
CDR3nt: TGTGCCAGCAGCTTAAAGGCTAGCGGAACAGATACGCAGTATTTT

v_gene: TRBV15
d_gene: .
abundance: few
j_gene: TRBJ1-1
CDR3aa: CATSSMNTEAFF
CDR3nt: TGTGCCACCAGCAGTATGAACACTGAAGCTTTCTTT

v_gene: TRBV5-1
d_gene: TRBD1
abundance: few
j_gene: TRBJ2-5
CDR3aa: CASTPPGGGQGETQYF
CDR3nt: TGCGCCAGCACCCCCCCCGGTGGGGGACAGGGAGAGACCCAGTACTTC

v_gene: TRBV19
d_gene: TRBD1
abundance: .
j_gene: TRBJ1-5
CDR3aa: CASSTPGTGVLGNQPQHF
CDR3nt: TGTGCCAGTAGTACGCCCGGGACAGGGGTGTTGGGCAATCAGCCCCAGCATTTT

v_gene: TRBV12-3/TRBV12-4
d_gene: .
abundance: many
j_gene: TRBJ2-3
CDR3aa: CASTPFRREDTQYF
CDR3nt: TGTGCCAGCACCCCCTTTCGTCGGGAAGATACGCAGTATTTT

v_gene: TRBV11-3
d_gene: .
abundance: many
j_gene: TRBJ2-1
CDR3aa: CASSLNREGEQFF
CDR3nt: TGTGCCAGCAGCTTGAACAGGGAGGGTGAGCAGTTCTTC

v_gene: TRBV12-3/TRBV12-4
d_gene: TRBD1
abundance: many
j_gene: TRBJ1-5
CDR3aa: CASSPTGDRQPQHF
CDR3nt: TGTGCCAGCAGTCCTACAGGGGATAGGCAGCCCCAGCATTTT

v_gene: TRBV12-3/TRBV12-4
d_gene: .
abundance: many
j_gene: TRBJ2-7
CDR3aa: CASSWAPNEQYF
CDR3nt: TGTGCCAGCAGTTGGGCCCCCAACGAGCAGTACTTC

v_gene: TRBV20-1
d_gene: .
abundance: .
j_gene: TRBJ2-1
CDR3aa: CSAKRSYNEQFF
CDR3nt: TGCAGTGCTAAGAGATCTTACAATGAGCAGTTCTTC

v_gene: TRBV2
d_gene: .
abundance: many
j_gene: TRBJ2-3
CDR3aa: CASSDMVLGSTDTQYF
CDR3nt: TGTGCCAGCAGTGATATGGTCCTGGGGAGCACAGATACGCAGTATTTT

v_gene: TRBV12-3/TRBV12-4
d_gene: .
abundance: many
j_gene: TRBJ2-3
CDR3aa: CASSLAIQRGTDTQYF
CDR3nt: TGTGCCAGCAGTTTAGCGATCCAGCGGGGCACAGATACGCAGTATTTT

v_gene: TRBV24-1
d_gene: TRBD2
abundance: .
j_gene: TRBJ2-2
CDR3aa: CATSESELADPVYGGELFF
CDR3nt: TGTGCCACCAGTGAGTCAGAACTAGCGGACCCGGTATATGGCGGGGAGCTGTTTTTT

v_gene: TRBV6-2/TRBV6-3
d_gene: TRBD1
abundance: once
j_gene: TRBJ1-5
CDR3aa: CASRQTGSPQPQHF
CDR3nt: TGTGCCAGCAGACAGACAGGGTCTCCTCAGCCCCAGCATTTT

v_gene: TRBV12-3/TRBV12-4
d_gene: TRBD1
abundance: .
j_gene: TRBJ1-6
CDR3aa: CACSPRTGSSYNSPLHF
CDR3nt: TGTGCCTGCAGTCCCAGGACAGGCAGCTCCTATAATTCACCCCTCCACTTT

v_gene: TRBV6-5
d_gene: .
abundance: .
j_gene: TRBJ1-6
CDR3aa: CASGLGGVYSPLHF
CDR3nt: TGTGCCAGCGGTTTAGGGGGAGTTTATTCACCCCTCCACTTT

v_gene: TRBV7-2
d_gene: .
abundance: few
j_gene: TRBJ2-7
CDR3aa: CASSNSWDTYEQYF
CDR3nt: TGTGCCAGCAGCAACAGCTGGGATACCTACGAGCAGTACTTC